This T cell receptor (beta chain) appears in the sequencing data of a study of T-cell memory formation after mild COVID-19. TCRdb reprocessed the 5' RACE reads via MiXCR and lists one record per CDR3 protein. The sample records approximately 300,000 distinct CDR3 sequences, roughly a fifth being singletons. In germline, CDR1 is DFQATT, CDR2 SNEGSKA (reference sequence). The CDR3 has 13 amino acids. Trimming left V 6 bases short and J 5 bases short, with 16 bases between. V usage is TRBV20-1 and J usage is TRBJ2-5; TRBD2 might be the D (5 bases). The sequenced sample consisted of PBMCs or a T cell subset sorted from them (not recorded which). The source of this sequence is a young man who had mild COVID-19 (a few samples of this study predate the infection). Cell type and time point are not known. Here the CDR3 reads CSARTEVHETQYF. Written as DNA, the CDR3 is TGCAGTGCAAGGACGGAGGTACACGAGACCCAGTACTTC.